This passage covers 17 T cell receptor beta chains from one sample sequenced in a study of shared T cell receptors in the human thymus. Profiled with immunoSEQ multiplex PCR; TCRdb holds only in-frame clones, not every one. The sample yields over 350,000 clones, around 93% seen once. The sequenced sample was thymocytes. These TCRs come from a human donor.

Comments on this clone: The sample contains more than one DNA sequence encoding this CDR3. V is TRBV5-1 and J is TRBJ2-5; 9 nucleotides align to TRBD1. Germline V gives CDR1 SGHRS, CDR2 YFSETQ. CDR3 length: 13 amino acids. V dropped 4 bases and J dropped 5; count of bases not matched to a gene: 3. CDR3 in DNA: TGCGCCAGCAGCCCGACAGGGGGGGAGACCCAGTACTTC. As protein: CASSPTGGETQYF. Supplemented by reference TRBV5-1 and TRBJ2-5, the full variable domain reads KAGVTQTPRYLIKTRGQQVTLSCSPISGHRSVSWYQQTPGQGLQFLFEYFSETQRNKGNFPGRFSGRQFSNSRSEMNVSTLELGDSALYLCASSPTGGETQYFGPGTRLLVL.

J is TRBJ1-2 and V is TRBV30; the D is unclear. The length of the CDR3 is 15 residues. Trimming shortened V by 1 base and J by 3 bases, and 15 bases separated the two germline ends. Germline CDR1 GTSNPN, CDR2 SVGIG (reference sequence). The CDR3 protein is CAWSDGHGQDYGYTF. The CDR3 coding sequence is TGTGCCTGGAGTGATGGCCATGGGCAGGACTATGGCTACACCTTC.

This rearrangement joins TRBV7-3 to TRBJ2-1, with 9 bases that match TRBD2. The CDR3 is 16 amino acids. CDR1 SGHTA and CDR2 FQGTGA come from the germline V gene. J was trimmed by 6 bases and V by 1 base; bases with no gene match: 7. The CDR3 reads CASSLKAGGPANEQFF. For the CDR3, the DNA is TGTGCCAGCAGCTTAAAGGCGGGAGGGCCTGCCAATGAGCAGTTCTTC. The whole variable domain, remainder taken from reference TRBV7-3 and TRBJ2-1, is GAGVSQTPSNKVTEKGKYVELRCDPISGHTALYWYRQSLGQGPEFLIYFQGTGAADDSGLPNDRFFAVRPEGSVSTLKIQRTERGDSAVYLCASSLKAGGPANEQFFGPGTRLTVL.

The gene calls are TRBV27 and TRBJ1-1; maybe TRBD1 (5 bases). The CDR3 sequence is 13 residues long. Germline CDR1 and CDR2: MNHEY and SMNVEV (reference sequence). V was clipped by 5 bases and J by 2 bases, with 9 bases between them. CDR3 DNA sequence: TGTGCCAGCAGTCCCGGGACCAACACTGAAGCTTTCTTT. Translation gives CASSPGTNTEAFF.

This chain uses TRBV14 with TRBJ1-2, with D maybe TRBD1 (5 bases). V lost 0 bases and J 3 bases, leaving 11 bases between the germline ends. Germline-derived CDR1 and CDR2 are SGHDN and FVKESK. The CDR3 consists of 15 residues. The DNA of the CDR3 is TGTGCCAGCAGCCAAGAGACAACAGGAGACTATGGCTACACCTTC. Translation gives CASSQETTGDYGYTF.

The chain recombines TRBV15 with TRBJ2-1, with TRBD2 as a possible D gene (5 bases). This CDR3 has 18 residues. From germline, CDR1 is LNHNV and CDR2 YYDKDF (reference sequence). Trimming took off 0 bases at V and 5 bases at J, with 20 bases between the two ends. CDR3 in DNA: TGTGCCACCAGCAGAGATGAGGGTCACCGAAGTCCTAACAATGAGCAGTTCTTC. Translating gives CATSRDEGHRSPNNEQFF.

The sample holds one count of this clone. The chain carries TRBV30 and TRBJ2-7, with D perhaps matching TRBD2 (5 bases). CDR1 is GTSNPN and CDR2 is SVGIG in the germline V gene (reference sequence). The CDR3 runs 14 residues. V lost 3 bases and J lost 1, with 13 bases in between. DNA of the CDR3: TGTGCCTGGAGGGCCGGGGATACTTCCTACGAGCAGTACTTC. This gives the protein CAWRAGDTSYEQYF.

This sequence joins TRBV28 and TRBJ1-5; tentatively, D is TRBD1 (6 bases). This CDR3 has 16 amino acids. Trimming took 6 bases from V and 7 from J, leaving 22 bases between them. The germline V gene has CDR1 MDHEN and CDR2 SYDVKM. In DNA, the CDR3 is TGTGCCAGCAGCGCTAACGTCGGGGGGCGACGGCAGCCCCAGCATTTT. Translated: CASSANVGGRRQPQHF.

The V and J genes are TRBV28 and TRBJ2-1, with TRBD1 matching 9 bases. Looked up from germline, CDR1 is MDHEN and CDR2 is SYDVKM. This CDR3 is 11 amino acids long. J gave up 14 bases and V 3 bases, and 2 bases lay outside the gene matches. The CDR3 sequence: CASSFGTGKFF. CDR3 sequence (DNA): TGTGCCAGCAGTTTTGGGACAGGGAAGTTCTTC. Variable domain in full (rest from reference TRBV28 and TRBJ2-1): DVKVTQSSRYLVKRTGEKVFLECVQDMDHENMFWYRQDPGLGLRLIYFSYDVKMKEKGDIPEGYSVSREKKERFSLILESASTNQTSMYLCASSFGTGKFFGPGTRLTVL.

V and J are TRBV5-6 and TRBJ1-2, with D possibly being TRBD1 (5 bases). Germline CDR1 and CDR2: SGHDT and YYEEEE. CDR3 length: 11 residues. Between the trimmed V and J ends, which lost 4 bases and 13 bases, there was a span of 14 bases. The CDR3 nucleotides are TGTGCCAGCAGCCTGGAGCGGGGGGTCACCTTC. This encodes CASSLERGVTF.

The chain combines TRBV28 with TRBJ1-1; D gene uncertain. The CDR3 contains 16 residues. Germline V gene data show CDR1 as MDHEN and CDR2 as SYDVKM. V was pared by 2 bases and J by 1 base, with 14 bases between. The CDR3 bases are TGTGCCAGCAGTTTAGGCTCTCGGCGCCCGAACACTGAAGCTTTCTTT. Encoded protein: CASSLGSRRPNTEAFF.

The rearrangement joins TRBV27 to TRBJ2-7; unclear D gene. CDR1 and CDR2 (germline): MNHEY, SMNVEV (reference sequence). CDR3 length equals 14 residues. V was trimmed by 2 bases and J by 8 bases, leaving 16 bases between them. CDR3 sequence: CASSLSSRGRKQYF. The CDR3 DNA is TGTGCCAGCAGTTTAAGTTCCCGCGGCAGGAAGCAGTACTTC.

This clone has only one observation. This chain links TRBV27 with TRBJ2-2, with a possible D match to TRBD1 (6 bases). The V and J ends lost 4 bases and 1 base respectively, with 16 bases between them. Germline values: CDR1 MNHEY, CDR2 SMNVEV (reference sequence). This CDR3 spans 17 amino acids. CDR3 nucleotide sequence: TGTGCCAGCAGTTCGCAGCAGACAGGCAAGAACACCGGGGAGCTGTTTTTT. This gives the protein CASSSQQTGKNTGELFF.

The chain recombines TRBV5-8 with TRBJ2-7, with TRBD1 identical over 9 bases. The CDR3 sequence is 18 residues long. Looked up from germline, CDR1 is SGHTS and CDR2 is YDEGEE. The V gene end was trimmed by 4 bases and the J gene end by 0 bases; junction bases not matched to a gene: 14. Here the CDR3 DNA reads TGTGCCAGCAGCCCCCTTTTTGAGGACAGGGGATTCTCCTACGAGCAGTACTTC. Translating it yields CASSPLFEDRGFSYEQYF.

J is TRBJ2-7 and V is TRBV5-1, with D perhaps TRBD2 (6 bases). CDR1 is SGHRS and CDR2 is YFSETQ in the germline V gene. V was cut by 2 bases and J by 0 bases, with 6 bases left in between. CDR3 length equals 13 residues. As DNA, the CDR3 is TGCGCCAGCAGCTTCGGGGGCTCCTACGAGCAGTACTTC. Residues: CASSFGGSYEQYF.

This clone was detected once. Other DNA sequences in the sample encode the same CDR3. This sequence joins TRBV28 and TRBJ2-7; D not certain. V dropped 5 bases and J dropped 4 bases, with 3 bases sitting between them. This CDR3 region has 10 residues. CDR1 is MDHEN and CDR2 is SYDVKM in the germline V gene. The CDR3 loop is CASSQYEQYF. CDR3 DNA sequence: TGTGCCAGCAGTCAGTACGAGCAGTACTTC.

V and J are TRBV5-1 and TRBJ2-7; D tentatively reads TRBD1 or TRBD2 (5 bases each). Germline CDR1 is SGHRS and CDR2 is YFSETQ. V lost 4 bases, J lost 3 bases, and 5 bases lay in between. The CDR3 length is 11 residues. The CDR3: CASSGGYEQYF. CDR3 DNA sequence: TGCGCCAGCAGCGGGGGCTACGAGCAGTACTTC.